The T cell receptor beta chain under discussion was sequenced for a study of cytomegalovirus exposure and HLA in healthy donors. General study findings and limits: Reportedly, diagnosis of cytomegalovirus status by the classifier showed high specificity and sensitivity. Among TCR sequences, most were rare, though some public TCRs appeared in many donors. Listed as cytomegalovirus-associated were approximately 160 TCR beta chains.

Note on this clone: The antigen is not known. The junction shows a germline mismatch at one end, possibly a read error.

Profiling relied on immunoSEQ multiplex PCR, and the TCRdb table lists in-frame clones only, not all of them. The repertoire includes 100,000 to 150,000 clones, 95% to 96% of them detected once, and 1.7% sits in the top ten. The V gene's germline CDR1 is SGHNT and CDR2 YYREEE (reference sequence). CDR3 size: 10 residues. The receptor was isolated from a young man in good health and CMV-seronegative. What was sequenced was PBMCs. The J gene is TRBJ1-1, the V gene TRBV5-4, with TRBD1 as a possible D gene (5 bases). This chain's CDR3 is CASSLLARVF. The CDR3 DNA reads TGTGCCAGCAGCTTGTTAGCCAGGGTCTTT.